The clone carrying this T cell receptor (beta chain) was counted many times. What it binds is unknown. One junction end disagrees with the germline gene, perhaps due to a read error. This sample was included in a study of metastatic and nonmetastatic thyroid tumors. Study-level information: Where malignant and benign thyroid patients were concerned, repertoires were compared across blood and tumor or nodule tissue. The study's findings and limits: Reportedly, malignant thyroid tumors had significantly higher TCR beta diversity than benign nodules, in blood and tumor.

In the authors' workflow: In papillary thyroid cancer, a distant-metastasis classifier was built using CDR3 differences across clinicopathological groups. Via MiXCR, TCRdb re-called the PCR reads. These V and J calls originate from TCRdb's pipeline instead of the authors' own analysis. The sample includes 20,000 to 25,000 clones, about 20% seen only once; the top ten take around 4.6%. All patients were untreated before thyroid surgery. Germline CDR1 reads SGHNT; CDR2 reads YYREEE (reference sequence). The CDR3 extends over 17 amino acids. Material: adjacent normal tissue. The source is a female donor with papillary thyroid cancer or a benign thyroid nodule (not recorded which). Some clones in this sample may be carry-over from other donors' samples. The chain recombines TRBV5-4 with TRBJ2-7, with a weak D call TRBD2 (6 bases). This CDR3 reads CASSLRIGWASAYGQYF. For the CDR3, the DNA is TGTGCCAGCAGCTTACGTATAGGTTGGGCTAGCGCCTACGGGCAGTACTTC.